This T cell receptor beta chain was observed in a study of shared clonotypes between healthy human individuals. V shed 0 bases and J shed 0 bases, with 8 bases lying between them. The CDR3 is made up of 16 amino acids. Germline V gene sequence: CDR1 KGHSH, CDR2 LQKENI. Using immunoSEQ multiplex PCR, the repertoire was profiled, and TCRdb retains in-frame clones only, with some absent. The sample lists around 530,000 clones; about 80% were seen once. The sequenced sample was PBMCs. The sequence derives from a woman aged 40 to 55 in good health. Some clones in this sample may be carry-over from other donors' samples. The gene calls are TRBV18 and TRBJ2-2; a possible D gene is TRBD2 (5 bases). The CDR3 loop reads CASSPPRRPNTGELFF. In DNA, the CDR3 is TGTGCCAGCTCACCACCGCGGAGGCCGAACACCGGGGAGCTGTTTTTT.